This T cell receptor beta chain was recorded in a study of beta chain features in type 1 diabetes. Study results and caveats: Researchers report that Type 1 diabetes patients had moderately but significantly shorter TCRB CDR3s across all four CD4+ subsets.

In germline, CDR1 is KGHSH, CDR2 LQKENI. This CDR3 region has 15 residues. Trimming pared 3 bases from V and 0 bases from J, leaving 10 bases between. Sorting that relied on CD45RO/CCR7/CD25/CD127/CD95/CD27 yielded CD4+ naive, central memory, regulatory and stem cell-like memory cells. Every bit of the isolated RNA underwent reverse transcription, so sequencing read expressed TCRB transcripts. Sequencing of naive, central memory and regulatory T cell samples gave an average of around 4 million reads. The assay was immunoSEQ multiplex PCR, and TCRdb's table has in-frame clones only and misses some. The sample gives around 240,000 clones, 16% of which show up once; approximately 0.086% is in the top ten. Regarding this clone: Its antigen is still unknown.

This TCR came from a man under 40 with type 1 diabetes. The chain joins TRBV18 to TRBJ2-3, with no clear D. Material for sequencing was naive CD4+ T cells from blood. CDR3 residues: CASSPRTASTDTQYF. The CDR3 bases are TGTGCCAGCTCACCGAGGACGGCTAGCACAGATACGCAGTATTTT.